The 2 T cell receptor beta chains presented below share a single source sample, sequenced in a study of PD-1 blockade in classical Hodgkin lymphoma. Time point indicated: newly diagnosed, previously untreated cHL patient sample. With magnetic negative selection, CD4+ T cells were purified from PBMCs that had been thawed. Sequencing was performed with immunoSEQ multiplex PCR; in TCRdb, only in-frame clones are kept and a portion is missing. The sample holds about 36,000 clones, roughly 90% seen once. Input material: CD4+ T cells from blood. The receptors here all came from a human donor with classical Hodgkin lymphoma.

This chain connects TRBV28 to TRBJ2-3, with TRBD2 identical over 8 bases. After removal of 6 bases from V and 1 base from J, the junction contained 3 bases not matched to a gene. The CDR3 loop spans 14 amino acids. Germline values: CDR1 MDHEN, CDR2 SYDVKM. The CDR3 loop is CASRPTSGTDTQYF. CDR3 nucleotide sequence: TGTGCCAGCAGGCCGACTAGCGGCACAGATACGCAGTATTTT.

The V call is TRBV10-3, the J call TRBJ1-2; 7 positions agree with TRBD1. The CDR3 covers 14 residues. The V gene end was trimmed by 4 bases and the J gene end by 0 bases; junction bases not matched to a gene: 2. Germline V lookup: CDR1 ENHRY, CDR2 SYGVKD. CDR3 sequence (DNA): TGTGCCATCAGTGCGGGACAGCCTAACTATGGCTACACCTTC. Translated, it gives CAISAGQPNYGYTF.